Listed below are T cell receptor beta chains from one sample, sequenced in a study of blood T cell repertoires in COVID-19. TCRdb keeps only in-frame clones here, not all; method: immunoSEQ multiplex PCR. The table lists some 250,000 clones, more than 75% of them singletons. Sequencing input: peripheral blood. All receptors derive from a woman aged 35 to 49 who had recovered from COVID-19. The CDR3 runs from the conserved cysteine through the conserved F or W.

v_gene,CDR3aa
TRBV11-3,CASSPGGSSYNEQFF
TRBV19,CASGHKGQGVDTIYF
TRBV6-5,CASSYEAGSSYEQYF
TRBV19,CASSPTGGNTIYF
TRBV11-2,CASSPARGDTQYF
TRBV5-1,CASSPTPGHLMPQHF
TRBV27,CASTDRGSSYNEQFF
TRBV29-1,CSGASGDEQFF
TRBV2,CASGGRDPNQPQHF
TRBV18,CASSPAGSGGNSPLHF
TRBV3-1/TRBV3-2,CASSNRDRNTEAFF
TRBV11-2,CASSPPPGLPNTGELFF
TRBV9,CASSAQAGKSYNEQFF
TRBV7-8,CASSFGTGELFF
TRBV5-4,CASSFEGGGTGELFF
TRBV30,CAWTPGQGWFEGYTF
TRBV11-1,CASSPIGPGGYTF
TRBV30,CAWSVWDRGFDNEKLFF
TRBV6-5,CASSLAGDYEQYF
TRBV5-1,CASSHPDRLPNYGYTF
TRBV5-6,CASSPYLAGAGGELFF
TRBV18,CASSPVAGGGYEQFF
TRBV12-3/TRBV12-4,CASSLTSAGELFF
TRBV14,CASSLGGVTEAFF
TRBV12-3/TRBV12-4,CASSLGPRVEQFF
TRBV30,CAWSVGAGVGSEKLFF
TRBV7-8,CASSLGTGHYGYTF
TRBV4-2,CASSQEVRVETQYF
TRBV6-6,CASSYTGNTGELFF
TRBV3-1/TRBV3-2,CASSHSRASRGNEQYF
TRBV10-3,CAISEGGAGEKLFF
TRBV20-1,CSASQGPQHF
TRBV11-2,CASSRQGVGTGELFF
TRBV5-1,CASSPGLAGTEQFF
TRBV4-2,CASSQGGQGVGQPQHF
TRBV5-4,CASSPDRVTGELFF
TRBV7-8,CASSLPGRVGSKLFF